Listed here is a single T cell receptor beta chain. Read data end 3 residues before the CDR3 end; the end is taken from the germline J gene. The data derive from a study of T cells in women clearing cervical HPV infection. This CDR3 is built from 20 residues. V lost 2 bases to trimming and J lost 1 base; unmatched junction nucleotides: 16. Germline V gene data show CDR1 as SGHDN and CDR2 as FVKESK. Some clones are missing from TCRdb's copy, which holds only in-frame ones; the method was immunoSEQ multiplex PCR. The sample table includes about 39,000 clones. The chain recombines TRBV14 with TRBJ2-2, with TRBD1 identical over 7 bases. This clonotype was sampled from a woman aged 18 to 75 with a cervical HPV16 infection that either progressed to CIN3+ or cleared (not recorded which). Sequenced sample: blood buffy coat. The CDR3 DNA, read in part, is TGTGCCAGCAGCCAATCCAGGACAGGATCGGTTATGGAGAACACCGGGGAG. Its translation: CASSQSRTGSVMENTGE. In full, the CDR3 reads CASSQSRTGSVMENTGELFF.